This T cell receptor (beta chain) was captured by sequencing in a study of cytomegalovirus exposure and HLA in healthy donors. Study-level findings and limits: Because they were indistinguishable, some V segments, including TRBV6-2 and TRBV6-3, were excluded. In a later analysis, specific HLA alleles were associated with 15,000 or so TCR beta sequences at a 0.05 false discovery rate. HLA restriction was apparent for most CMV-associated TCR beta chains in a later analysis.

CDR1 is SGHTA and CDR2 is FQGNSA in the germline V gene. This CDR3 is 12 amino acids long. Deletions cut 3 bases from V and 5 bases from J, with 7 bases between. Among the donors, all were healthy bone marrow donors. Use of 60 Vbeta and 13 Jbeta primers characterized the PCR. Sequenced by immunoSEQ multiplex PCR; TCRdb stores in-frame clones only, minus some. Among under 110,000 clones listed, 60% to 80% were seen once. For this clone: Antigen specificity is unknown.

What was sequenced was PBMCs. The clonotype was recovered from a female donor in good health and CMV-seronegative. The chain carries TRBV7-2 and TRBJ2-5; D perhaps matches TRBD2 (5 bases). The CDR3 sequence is CASSFTGETQYF. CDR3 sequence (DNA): TGTGCCAGCAGCTTTACGGGGGAGACCCAGTACTTC. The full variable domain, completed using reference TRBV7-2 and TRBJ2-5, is GAGVSQSPSNKVTEKGKDVELRCDPISGHTALYWYRQSLGQGLEFLIYFQGNSAPDKSGLPSDRFSAERTGGSVSTLTIQRTQQEDSAVYLCASSFTGETQYFGPGTRLLVL.